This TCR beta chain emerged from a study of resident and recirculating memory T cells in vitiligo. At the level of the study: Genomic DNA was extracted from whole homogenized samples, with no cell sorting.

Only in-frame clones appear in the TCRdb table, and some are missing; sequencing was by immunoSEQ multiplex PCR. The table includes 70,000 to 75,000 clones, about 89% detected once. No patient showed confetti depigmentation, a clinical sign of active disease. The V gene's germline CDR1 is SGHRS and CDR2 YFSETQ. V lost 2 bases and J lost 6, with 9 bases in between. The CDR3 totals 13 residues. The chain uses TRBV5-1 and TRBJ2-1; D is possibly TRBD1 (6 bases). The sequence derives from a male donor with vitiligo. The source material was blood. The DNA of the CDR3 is TGCGCCAGCAGCTTTTCAGGGGCCAATGAGCAGTTCTTC. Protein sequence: CASSFSGANEQFF.